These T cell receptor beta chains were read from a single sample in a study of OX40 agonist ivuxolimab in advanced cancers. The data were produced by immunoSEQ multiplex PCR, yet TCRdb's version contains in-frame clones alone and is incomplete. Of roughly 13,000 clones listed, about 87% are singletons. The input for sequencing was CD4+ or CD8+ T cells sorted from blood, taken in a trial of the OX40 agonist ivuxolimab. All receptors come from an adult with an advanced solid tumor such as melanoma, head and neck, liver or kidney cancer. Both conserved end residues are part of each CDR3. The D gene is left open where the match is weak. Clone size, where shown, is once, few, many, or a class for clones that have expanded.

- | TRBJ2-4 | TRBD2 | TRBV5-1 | CASTPGRGGEVRIQYF | TGCGCCAGCACTCCTGGTCGGGGGGGCGAGGTTCGGATTCAGTACTTC
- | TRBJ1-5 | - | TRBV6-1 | CASSESGLMYNQPQHF | TGTGCCAGCAGTGAATCTGGACTGATGTACAATCAGCCCCAGCATTTT
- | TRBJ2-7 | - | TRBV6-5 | CASSDGVTYEQYF | TGTGCCAGCAGTGACGGGGTAACCTACGAGCAGTACTTC
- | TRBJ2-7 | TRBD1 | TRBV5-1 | CASSSLQGAGEQYF | TGCGCCAGCAGCTCCTTACAGGGGGCAGGCGAGCAGTACTTC
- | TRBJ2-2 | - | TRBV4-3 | CASSQEGQFGELFF | TGCGCCAGCAGCCAAGAAGGACAGTTCGGGGAGCTGTTTTTT
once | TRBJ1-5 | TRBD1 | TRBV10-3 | CAISESSGQGGQPQHF | TGTGCCATCAGTGAGTCCTCGGGACAGGGTGGTCAGCCCCAGCATTTT
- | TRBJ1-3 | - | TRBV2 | CASSEARRDRNTIYF | TGTGCCAGCAGTGAAGCGCGACGGGATAGAAACACCATATATTTT
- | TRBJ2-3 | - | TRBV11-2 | CASSPSAGSSTDTQYF | TGTGCCAGCAGCCCCTCGGCGGGGTCCTCCACAGATACGCAGTATTTT
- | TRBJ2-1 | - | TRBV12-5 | CASGLAQAVPYNEQFF | TGTGCTAGTGGTTTGGCCCAAGCGGTACCCTACAATGAGCAGTTCTTC
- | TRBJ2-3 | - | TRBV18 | CASSPRIREDTQYF | TGTGCCAGCTCTCCTAGGATCAGGGAAGATACGCAGTATTTT
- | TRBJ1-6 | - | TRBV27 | CASSFRNSPLHF | TGTGCCAGCAGTTTTAGGAATTCACCCCTCCACTTT
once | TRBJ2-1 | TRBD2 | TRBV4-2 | CASSQETTSGGEQFF | TGTGCCAGCAGCCAAGAAACCACTAGCGGGGGAGAGCAGTTCTTC
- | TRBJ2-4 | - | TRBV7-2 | CASSRQERVAKNIQYF | TGTGCCAGCAGCCGGCAGGAACGGGTGGCCAAAAACATTCAGTACTTC
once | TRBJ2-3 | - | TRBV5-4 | CASSLQRPTDTQYF | TGTGCCAGCAGCTTGCAACGACCCACAGATACGCAGTATTTT
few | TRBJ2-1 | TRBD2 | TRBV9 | CASSQTSGGNDEQFF | TGTGCCAGCAGCCAAACTAGCGGGGGAAATGATGAGCAGTTCTTC
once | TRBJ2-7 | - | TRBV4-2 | CASSRRDQGYEQYF | TGTGCCAGCAGCCGAAGGGACCAAGGCTACGAGCAGTACTTC
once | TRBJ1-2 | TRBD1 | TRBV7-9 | CASSPGTGHYGHTF | TGTGCCAGCAGCCCAGGGACAGGGCACTATGGCCACACCTTC
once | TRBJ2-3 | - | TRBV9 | CASSVVGGGPDTQYF | TGTGCCAGCAGCGTAGTTGGGGGGGGCCCAGATACGCAGTATTTT